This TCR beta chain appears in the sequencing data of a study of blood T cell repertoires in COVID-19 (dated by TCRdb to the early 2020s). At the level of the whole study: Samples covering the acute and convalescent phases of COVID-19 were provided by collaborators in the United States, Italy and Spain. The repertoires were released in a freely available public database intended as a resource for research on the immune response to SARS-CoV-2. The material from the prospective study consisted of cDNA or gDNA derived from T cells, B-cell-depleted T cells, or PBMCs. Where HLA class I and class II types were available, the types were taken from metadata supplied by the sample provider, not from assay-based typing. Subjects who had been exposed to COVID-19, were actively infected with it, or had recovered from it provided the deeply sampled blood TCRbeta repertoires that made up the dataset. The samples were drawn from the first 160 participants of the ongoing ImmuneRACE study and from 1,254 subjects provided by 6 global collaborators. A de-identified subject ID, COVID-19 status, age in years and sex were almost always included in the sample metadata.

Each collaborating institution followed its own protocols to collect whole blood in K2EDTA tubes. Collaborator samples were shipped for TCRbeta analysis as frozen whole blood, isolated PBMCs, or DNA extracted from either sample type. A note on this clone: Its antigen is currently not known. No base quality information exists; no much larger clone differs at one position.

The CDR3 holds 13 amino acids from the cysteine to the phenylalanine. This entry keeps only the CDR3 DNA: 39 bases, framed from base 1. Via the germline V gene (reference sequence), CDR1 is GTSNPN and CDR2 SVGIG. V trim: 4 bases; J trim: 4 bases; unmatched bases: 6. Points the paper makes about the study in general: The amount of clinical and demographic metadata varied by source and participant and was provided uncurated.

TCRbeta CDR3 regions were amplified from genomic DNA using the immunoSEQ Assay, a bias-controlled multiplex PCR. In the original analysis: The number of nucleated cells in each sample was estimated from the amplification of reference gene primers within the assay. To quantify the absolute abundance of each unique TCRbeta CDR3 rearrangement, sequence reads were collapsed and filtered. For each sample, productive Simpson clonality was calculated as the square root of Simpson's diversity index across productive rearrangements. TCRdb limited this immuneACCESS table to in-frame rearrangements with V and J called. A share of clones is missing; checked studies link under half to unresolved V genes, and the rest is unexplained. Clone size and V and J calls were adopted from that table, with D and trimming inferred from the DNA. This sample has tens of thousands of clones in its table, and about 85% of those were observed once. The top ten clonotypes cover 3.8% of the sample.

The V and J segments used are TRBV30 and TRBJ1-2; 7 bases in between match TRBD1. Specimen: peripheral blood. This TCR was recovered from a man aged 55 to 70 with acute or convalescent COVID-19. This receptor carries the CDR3 CAWTGQVTYGYTF. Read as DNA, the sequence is TGTGCCTGGACCGGACAGGTTACCTATGGCTACACCTTC.